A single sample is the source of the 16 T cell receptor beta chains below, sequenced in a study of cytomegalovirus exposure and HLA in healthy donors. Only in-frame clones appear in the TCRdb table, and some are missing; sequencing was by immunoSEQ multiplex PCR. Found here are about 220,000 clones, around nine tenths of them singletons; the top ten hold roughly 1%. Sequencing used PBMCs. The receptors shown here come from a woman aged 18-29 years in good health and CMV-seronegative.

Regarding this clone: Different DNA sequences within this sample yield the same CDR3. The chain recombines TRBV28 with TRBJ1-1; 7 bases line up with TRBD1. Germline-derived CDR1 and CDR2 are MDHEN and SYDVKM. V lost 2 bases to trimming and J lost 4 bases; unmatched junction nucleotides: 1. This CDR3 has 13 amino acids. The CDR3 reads CASSLQGGTEAFF. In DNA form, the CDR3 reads TGTGCCAGCAGTTTACAGGGGGGCACTGAAGCTTTCTTT.

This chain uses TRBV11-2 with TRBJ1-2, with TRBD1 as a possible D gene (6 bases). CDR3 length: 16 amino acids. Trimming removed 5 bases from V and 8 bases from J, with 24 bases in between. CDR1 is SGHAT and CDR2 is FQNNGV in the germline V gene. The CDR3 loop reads CASSLNRQVRVWGYTF. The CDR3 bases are TGTGCCAGCAGCCTAAACAGACAGGTCCGAGTCTGGGGCTACACCTTC.

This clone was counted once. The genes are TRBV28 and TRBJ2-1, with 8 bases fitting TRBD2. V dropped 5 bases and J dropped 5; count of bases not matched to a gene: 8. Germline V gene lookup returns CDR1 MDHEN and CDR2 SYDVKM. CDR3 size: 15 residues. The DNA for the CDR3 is TGTGCCAGCAGTCGCACGACTAGCGTAGACAATGAGCAGTTCTTC. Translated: CASSRTTSVDNEQFF. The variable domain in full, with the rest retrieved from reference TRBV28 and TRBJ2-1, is DVKVTQSSRYLVKRTGEKVFLECVQDMDHENMFWYRQDPGLGLRLIYFSYDVKMKEKGDIPEGYSVSREKKERFSLILESASTNQTSMYLCASSRTTSVDNEQFFGPGTRLTVL.

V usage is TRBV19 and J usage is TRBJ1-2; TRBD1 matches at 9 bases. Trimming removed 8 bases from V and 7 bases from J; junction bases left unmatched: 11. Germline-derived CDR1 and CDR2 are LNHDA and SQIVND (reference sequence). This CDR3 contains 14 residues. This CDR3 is CASGVRDREGGYTF. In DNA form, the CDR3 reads TGTGCCAGTGGGGTCCGGGACAGGGAAGGTGGCTACACCTTC.

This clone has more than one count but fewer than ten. Here the CDR3 reads CASSPTTGNTEAFF. CDR3 DNA sequence: TGTGCCAGCTCACCGACTACCGGGAACACTGAAGCTTTCTTT. This chain links TRBV18 with TRBJ1-1; D ambiguous. The CDR3 is 14 residues long. Trimming shortened V by 3 bases and J by 1 base, and 9 bases separated the two germline ends. The germline V gene encodes CDR1 KGHSH and CDR2 LQKENI.

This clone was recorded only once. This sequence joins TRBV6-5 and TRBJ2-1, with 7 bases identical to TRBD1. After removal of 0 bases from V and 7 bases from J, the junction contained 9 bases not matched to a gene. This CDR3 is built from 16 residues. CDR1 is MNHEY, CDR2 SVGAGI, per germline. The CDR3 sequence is CASSYSLARGNNEQFF. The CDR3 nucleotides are TGTGCCAGCAGTTACTCCTTGGCCAGGGGGAATAATGAGCAGTTCTTC.

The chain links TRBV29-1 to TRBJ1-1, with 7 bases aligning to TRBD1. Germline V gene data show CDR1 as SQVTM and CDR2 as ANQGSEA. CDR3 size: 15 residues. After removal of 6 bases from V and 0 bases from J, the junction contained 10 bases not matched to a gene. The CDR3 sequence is CSVETTGPLNTEAFF. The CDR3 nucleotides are TGCAGCGTCGAAACGACAGGGCCCTTGAACACTGAAGCTTTCTTT.

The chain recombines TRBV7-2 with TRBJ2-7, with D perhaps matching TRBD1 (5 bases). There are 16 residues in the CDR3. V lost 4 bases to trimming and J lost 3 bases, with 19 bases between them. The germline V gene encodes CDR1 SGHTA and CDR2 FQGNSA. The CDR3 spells CASSSEAAGLNYEQYF. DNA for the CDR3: TGTGCCAGCAGCTCTGAGGCGGCAGGGCTCAACTACGAGCAGTACTTC.

The CDR3 region is CASTQRRQSGNQPQHF. CDR3 DNA: TGTGCCAGTACCCAACGGAGGCAGTCGGGCAATCAGCCCCAGCATTTT. This rearrangement joins TRBV19 to TRBJ1-5; D unresolved. Germline-derived CDR1 and CDR2 are LNHDA and SQIVND (reference sequence). The V end was cut by 7 bases, the J end by 2 bases, with 18 bases between. The CDR3 covers 16 residues.

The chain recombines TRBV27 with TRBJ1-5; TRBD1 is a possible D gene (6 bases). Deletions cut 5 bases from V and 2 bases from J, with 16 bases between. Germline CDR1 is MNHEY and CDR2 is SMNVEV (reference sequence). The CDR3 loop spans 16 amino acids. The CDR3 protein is CASSPGGLGGNQPQHF. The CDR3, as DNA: TGTGCCAGCAGTCCGGGGGGGCTGGGCGGCAATCAGCCCCAGCATTTT.

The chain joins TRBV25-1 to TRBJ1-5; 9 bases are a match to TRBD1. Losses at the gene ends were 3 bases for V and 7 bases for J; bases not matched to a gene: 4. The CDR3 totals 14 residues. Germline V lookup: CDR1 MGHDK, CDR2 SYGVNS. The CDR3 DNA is TGTGCCAGCAGTGATCGGACAGGGGAACAGCCCCAGCATTTT. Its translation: CASSDRTGEQPQHF.

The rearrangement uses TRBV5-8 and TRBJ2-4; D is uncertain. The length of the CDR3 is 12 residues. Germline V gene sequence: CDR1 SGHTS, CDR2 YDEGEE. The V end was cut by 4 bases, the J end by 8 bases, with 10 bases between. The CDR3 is CASSTTPDIQYF. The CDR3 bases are TGTGCCAGCAGCACGACTCCGGACATTCAGTACTTC.

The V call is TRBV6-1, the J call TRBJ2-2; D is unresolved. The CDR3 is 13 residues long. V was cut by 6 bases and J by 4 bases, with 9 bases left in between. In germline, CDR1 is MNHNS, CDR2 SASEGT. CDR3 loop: CASRSTVTGELFF. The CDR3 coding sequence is TGTGCCAGCAGATCAACAGTCACCGGGGAGCTGTTTTTT.

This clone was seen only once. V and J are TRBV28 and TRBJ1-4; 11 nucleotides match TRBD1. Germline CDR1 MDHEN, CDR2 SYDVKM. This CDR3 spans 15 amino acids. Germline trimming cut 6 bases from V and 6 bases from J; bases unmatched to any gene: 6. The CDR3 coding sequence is TGTGCCAGCAGCCCGGCGGGACAGGGGGATGAAAAACTGTTTTTT. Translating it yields CASSPAGQGDEKLFF.

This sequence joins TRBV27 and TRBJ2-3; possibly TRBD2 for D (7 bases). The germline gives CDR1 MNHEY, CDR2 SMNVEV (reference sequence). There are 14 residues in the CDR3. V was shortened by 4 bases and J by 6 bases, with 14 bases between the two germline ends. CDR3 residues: CASSWGREYDTQYF. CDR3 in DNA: TGTGCCAGCAGTTGGGGGCGGGAGTATGATACGCAGTATTTT.

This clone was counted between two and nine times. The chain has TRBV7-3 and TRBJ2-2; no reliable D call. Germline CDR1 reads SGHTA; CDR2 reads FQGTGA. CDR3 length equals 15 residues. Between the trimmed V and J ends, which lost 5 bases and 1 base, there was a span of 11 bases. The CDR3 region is CASSPSVLNTGELFF. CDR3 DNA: TGTGCCAGCAGCCCATCGGTGTTGAACACCGGGGAGCTGTTTTTT.